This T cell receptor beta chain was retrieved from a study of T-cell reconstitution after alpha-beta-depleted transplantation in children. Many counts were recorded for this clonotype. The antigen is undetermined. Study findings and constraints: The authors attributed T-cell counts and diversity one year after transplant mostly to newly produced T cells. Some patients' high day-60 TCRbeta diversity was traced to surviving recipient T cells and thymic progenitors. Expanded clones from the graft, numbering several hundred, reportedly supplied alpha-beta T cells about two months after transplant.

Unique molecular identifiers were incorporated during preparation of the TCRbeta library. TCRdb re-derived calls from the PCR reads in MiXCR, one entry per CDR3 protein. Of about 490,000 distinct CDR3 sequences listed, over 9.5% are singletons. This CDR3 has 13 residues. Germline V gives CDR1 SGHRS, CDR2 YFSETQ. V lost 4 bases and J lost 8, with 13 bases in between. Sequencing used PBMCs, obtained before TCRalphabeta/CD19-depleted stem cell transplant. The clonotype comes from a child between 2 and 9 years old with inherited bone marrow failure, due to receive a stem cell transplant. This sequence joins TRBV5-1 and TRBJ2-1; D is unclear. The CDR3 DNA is TGCGCCAGCAGCCCTCTTTACGGCGATGAGCAGTTCTTC. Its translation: CASSPLYGDEQFF.